These T cell receptor beta chains were read from a single sample in a study of OX40 agonist ivuxolimab in advanced cancers. Some clones are missing from TCRdb's copy, which holds only in-frame ones; the method was immunoSEQ multiplex PCR. The data hold around 95,000 clones, with about 88% observed a single time. This sample comprised CD4+ or CD8+ T cells sorted from blood, obtained in a trial of the OX40 agonist ivuxolimab. These receptors were obtained from an adult with an advanced solid tumor such as melanoma, head and neck, liver or kidney cancer. Both conserved end residues are part of each CDR3. The D gene is left open where the match is weak. Clone sizes are given selectively: once, few, many, or a class where the clone is expanded.

v_gene	j_gene	abundance	d_gene	CDR3nt	CDR3aa
TRBV27	TRBJ2-7	few	TRBD1	TGTGCCAGCAAAAGTTATAAGGGGGCGGAGTCCTACGAGCAGTACTTC	CASKSYKGAESYEQYF
TRBV30	TRBJ2-7	-	-	TGTGCCTGGAATAGTACTTTGGCGGACTCCTACGAGCAGTACTTC	CAWNSTLADSYEQYF
TRBV30	TRBJ1-1	-	-	TGTGCCGGCCAGACACTGAACACTGAAGCTTTCTTT	CAGQTLNTEAFF
TRBV18	TRBJ1-5	-	-	TGTGCCAGCTCACAGATGGGAGGGCGCGGCAATCAGCCCCAGCATTTT	CASSQMGGRGNQPQHF
TRBV6-1	TRBJ1-5	-	-	TGTGCCAGCAGGACCAATCAGCCCCAGCATTTT	CASRTNQPQHF
TRBV5-8	TRBJ1-1	-	TRBD1	TGTGCCAGCAGCACGGGACAGGGCCTTATGAACACTGAAGCTTTCTTT	CASSTGQGLMNTEAFF
TRBV28	TRBJ2-4	-	TRBD2	TGTGCCAGCAGGGCTAGCGGGACTCTAGCCAAAAACATTCAGTACTTC	CASRASGTLAKNIQYF
TRBV7-2	TRBJ2-3	-	-	TGTGCCAGCAGCTTACCCTTAGGGGGTAGGACAGATACGCAGTATTTT	CASSLPLGGRTDTQYF
TRBV10-2	TRBJ2-3	-	-	TGCGCCAGCAGAAGACAGGTCACCCTCACAGATACGCAGTATTTT	CASRRQVTLTDTQYF
TRBV28	TRBJ2-1	few	TRBD2	TGTGCCAGCAGTTTACTTTTGAATGCTAGCGGGATGGTCCACAATGAGCAGTTCTTC	CASSLLLNASGMVHNEQFF
TRBV29-1	TRBJ2-1	-	-	TGCAGCGTTGATGAATCGGGGATCGGTGAGCAGTTCTTC	CSVDESGIGEQFF
TRBV4-2	TRBJ1-2	-	TRBD1	TGTGCCAGCAGCCGCCAGCCGGGACAGGTCTATGGCTACACCTTC	CASSRQPGQVYGYTF
TRBV9	TRBJ2-2	-	TRBD1	TGTGCCAGCAGTGAACAGGGGGCGCGGGACGGGGAGCTGTTTTTT	CASSEQGARDGELFF
TRBV7-9	TRBJ2-5	-	TRBD1	TGTGCCAGCAGCTTAGACAGGGGGCCGGTGGAGACCCAGTACTTC	CASSLDRGPVETQYF
TRBV5-6	TRBJ2-5	-	-	TGTGCCAGCAGCTTTGGTGGGGGAGAGACCCAGTACTTC	CASSFGGGETQYF
TRBV2	TRBJ2-7	-	TRBD2	TGTGCCAGCACCGAGAAGGGACTAGCCTACGAGCAGTACTTC	CASTEKGLAYEQYF
TRBV29-1	TRBJ2-7	once	-	TGCAGCGTTAGGGCCGGGGGATACGAGCAGTACTTC	CSVRAGGYEQYF
TRBV15	TRBJ1-2	-	-	TGTGCCACCAGCCCCCGGGACGGATCATATGGCTACACCTTC	CATSPRDGSYGYTF
TRBV9	TRBJ2-5	-	TRBD1	TGTGCCAGCAGCCCTCAGGGGGCTGTGGACAAAGGGACCCAGTACTTC	CASSPQGAVDKGTQYF
TRBV6-1	TRBJ1-3	-	-	TGTGCCAGCATTAAGGGGTGGGGGACTGGAAACACCATATATTTT	CASIKGWGTGNTIYF
TRBV6-6	TRBJ2-7	-	-	TGTGCCAGCAGTTTTCTAGGGGCTTCCTACGAGCAGTACTTC	CASSFLGASYEQYF
TRBV9	TRBJ2-1	-	TRBD1	TGTGCCAGCAGCGTAGACAGGACAGGGACCGTTCGCTCCTACAATGAGCAGTTCTTC	CASSVDRTGTVRSYNEQFF
TRBV9	TRBJ2-1	-	-	TGTGCCAGCAGCGAGGACTACTTCCACAATGAGCAGTTCTTC	CASSEDYFHNEQFF
TRBV9	TRBJ2-5	-	TRBD1	TGTGCCAGCAGCGTACAGGACAGGGGGCCAGAGACCCAGTACTTC	CASSVQDRGPETQYF
TRBV11-2	TRBJ2-1	-	TRBD1	TGTGCCAGCAGCTTAAAACAGGGGCCCTCAGTCCGGGAGTTCTTC	CASSLKQGPSVREFF
TRBV6-1	TRBJ1-2	-	TRBD1	TGTGCCAGCAGTGAAGTTGGGGGACAGCATTATGGCTACACCTTC	CASSEVGGQHYGYTF
TRBV5-1	TRBJ2-2	-	-	TGCGCCAGCAGCTTTAGGAGGGAGAACACCGGGGAGCTGTTTTTT	CASSFRRENTGELFF
TRBV27	TRBJ1-5	-	-	TGTGCCAGCAGCAGAACACGGTGGAATCAGCCCCAGCATTTT	CASSRTRWNQPQHF
TRBV19	TRBJ1-1	few	-	TGTGCCAGTAGTATCGGACAGAACACTGAAGCTTTCTTT	CASSIGQNTEAFF
TRBV30	TRBJ2-7	once	-	TGTGCCTGGAACGCCAAGGTCTCCTACGAGCAGTACTTC	CAWNAKVSYEQYF
TRBV2	TRBJ2-3	-	TRBD2	TGTGCCAGCAGTGAAGCCCAGGCGGGAGCAGAAGATACGCAGTATTTT	CASSEAQAGAEDTQYF
TRBV4-1	TRBJ2-3	once	TRBD2	TGCGCCAGCAGCCAAGCCACTAGCGGGAGTAGGTTAGCAGATACGCAGTATTTT	CASSQATSGSRLADTQYF
TRBV25-1	TRBJ2-7	-	-	TGTGCCAGCAGTGACTCTCTATCGGCAGCCTACGAGCAGTACTTC	CASSDSLSAAYEQYF
TRBV28	TRBJ2-7	-	-	TGTGCCAGCAGTTTGTCGCTAGCCTCCTACGAGCAGTACTTC	CASSLSLASYEQYF
TRBV7-8	TRBJ2-1	-	-	TGTGCCAGCAGCTTAGCGCCACTGGGCCCCAATGAGCAGTTCTTC	CASSLAPLGPNEQFF
TRBV7-9	TRBJ1-6	once	-	TGTGCCAGCAGCTTAGAGGGCGCCTGGGGTTCACCCCTCCACTTT	CASSLEGAWGSPLHF
TRBV11-2	TRBJ2-2	-	-	TGTGCCAGCAGCTTTCTTACAGGGCGAACGTCCGGGGAGCTGTTTTTT	CASSFLTGRTSGELFF
TRBV27	TRBJ2-1	-	TRBD2	TGTGCCAGCAGTTTTTGGGGTACTAGCGTAACCTACAATGAGCAGTTCTTC	CASSFWGTSVTYNEQFF
TRBV5-4	TRBJ1-3	-	TRBD1	TGTGCCAGCAGCTTGACAGGGGGTAGTAGAAACACCATATATTTT	CASSLTGGSRNTIYF
TRBV14	TRBJ1-1	-	-	TGTGCCAGCAGCCAAGAGCGTCCCACAGAGGCTTTCATGAACACTGAAGCTTTCTTT	CASSQERPTEAFMNTEAFF
TRBV5-1	TRBJ2-3	-	-	TGCGCCAGCAGCTTGGACGTGGCGTTCACAGATACGCAGTATTTT	CASSLDVAFTDTQYF
TRBV28	TRBJ2-7	-	TRBD1	TGTGCCAGCAGGGCCACAGGGGGCGCGGTCTACGAGCAGTACTTC	CASRATGGAVYEQYF
TRBV5-1	TRBJ1-1	-	-	TGCGCCAGCAGCTTGGTTGGGTCAGGTGGTGAAGCTTTCTTT	CASSLVGSGGEAFF
TRBV30	TRBJ2-3	-	-	TGTGCCTGGGAATGGGGGGCCGGGGGAGATACGCAGTATTTT	CAWEWGAGGDTQYF
TRBV28	TRBJ1-1	-	-	TGTGCCAGCAGTCTTCCGGGACGGACTATTATGAACACTGAAGCTTTCTTT	CASSLPGRTIMNTEAFF
TRBV27	TRBJ2-1	-	TRBD2	TGTGCCAGCAGTCGACTAGCGGGGGGAAATGAGCAGTTCTTC	CASSRLAGGNEQFF
TRBV2	TRBJ1-1	-	TRBD1	TGTGCCAGCAGCGGGGACAGGGGGAACACTGAAGCTTTCTTT	CASSGDRGNTEAFF
TRBV30	TRBJ2-2	-	-	TGTGCCTGGAGTGAACAGGGATTCGGCGGGGAGCTGTTTTTT	CAWSEQGFGGELFF
TRBV5-1	TRBJ2-1	-	TRBD2	TGCGCCAGCAGCTTGGATGCTCCCCTAGCGGGATCTCCCATTGGGCAGTTCTTC	CASSLDAPLAGSPIGQFF
TRBV9	TRBJ2-7	-	TRBD2	TGTGCCAGCAGCGTGGCCGGGCTAGCGGGAGGACCTTACGAGCAGTACTTC	CASSVAGLAGGPYEQYF